This note documents a single T cell receptor (beta chain) sequence. Sequenced by immunoSEQ multiplex PCR; TCRdb stores in-frame clones only, minus some. The sample shows 130,000 or so clones, about 86% of them seen only once. This entry belongs to a study of blood T cell repertoires in COVID-19. Study overall: T cells, B-cell-depleted T cells, or PBMCs supplied cDNA or gDNA.

CDR1 is SGHNT, CDR2 YYREEE, per germline (reference sequence). The germline V and J ends were trimmed by 9 bases and 0 bases, with 13 bases remaining between them. The CDR3 consists of 14 residues. Material for sequencing was peripheral blood. The clonotype comes from a woman in her fifties or sixties with acute or convalescent COVID-19. The chain employs TRBV5-4 and TRBJ2-1; D is possibly TRBD2 (6 bases). The CDR3 loop is CAIADGGSYNEQFF. CDR3 nucleotides: TGTGCCATAGCAGACGGGGGCTCCTACAATGAGCAGTTCTTC.